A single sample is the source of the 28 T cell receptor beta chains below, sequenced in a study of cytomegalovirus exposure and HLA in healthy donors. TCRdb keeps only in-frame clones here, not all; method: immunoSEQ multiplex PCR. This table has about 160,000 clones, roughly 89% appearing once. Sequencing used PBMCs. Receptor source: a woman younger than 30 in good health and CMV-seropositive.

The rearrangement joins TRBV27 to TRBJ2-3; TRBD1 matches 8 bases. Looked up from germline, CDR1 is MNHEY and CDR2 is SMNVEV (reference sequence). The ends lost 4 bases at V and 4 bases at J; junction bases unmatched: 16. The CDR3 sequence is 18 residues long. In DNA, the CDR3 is TGTGCCAGCAGTTCCTACGACGACGGACAGGGTGGGGCAGATACGCAGTATTTT. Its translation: CASSSYDDGQGGADTQYF.

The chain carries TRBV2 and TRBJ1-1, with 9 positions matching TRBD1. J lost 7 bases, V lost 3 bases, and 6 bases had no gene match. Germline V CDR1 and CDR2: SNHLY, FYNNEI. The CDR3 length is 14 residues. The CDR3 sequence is CASSEGTGRGEAFF. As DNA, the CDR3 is TGTGCCAGCAGTGAGGGGACAGGGAGAGGTGAAGCTTTCTTT.

The CDR3: CASRLFAGAGETQYF. CDR3 bases: TGTGCCAGCAGGTTATTTGCGGGAGCGGGGGAGACCCAGTACTTC. The V and J genes are TRBV11-2 and TRBJ2-5; 7 bases fit TRBD2. CDR3 length: 15 residues. V lost 6 bases and J lost 5; bases outside the gene matches: 12. CDR1 is SGHAT and CDR2 is FQNNGV in the germline V gene.

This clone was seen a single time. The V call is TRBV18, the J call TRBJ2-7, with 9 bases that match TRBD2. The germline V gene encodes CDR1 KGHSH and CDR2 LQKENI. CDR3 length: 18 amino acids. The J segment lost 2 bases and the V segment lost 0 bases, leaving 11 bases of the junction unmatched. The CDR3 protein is CASSPPPSGKGAAYEQYF. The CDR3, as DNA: TGTGCCAGCTCACCACCGCCTAGCGGGAAGGGGGCGGCCTACGAGCAGTACTTC.

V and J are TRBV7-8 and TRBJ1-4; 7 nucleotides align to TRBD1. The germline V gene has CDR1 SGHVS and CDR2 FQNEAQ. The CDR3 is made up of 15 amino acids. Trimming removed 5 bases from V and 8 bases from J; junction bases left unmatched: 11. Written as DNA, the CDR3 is TGTGCCAGCAGCACCGACAGGGTCCAAGGGGAAAAACTGTTTTTT. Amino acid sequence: CASSTDRVQGEKLFF.

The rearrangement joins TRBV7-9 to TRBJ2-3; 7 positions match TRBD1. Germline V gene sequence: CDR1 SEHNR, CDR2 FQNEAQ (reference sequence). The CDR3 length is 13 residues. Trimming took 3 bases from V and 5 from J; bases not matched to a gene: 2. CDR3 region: CASSFDREDTQYF. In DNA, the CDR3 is TGTGCCAGCAGCTTCGACAGGGAAGATACGCAGTATTTT.

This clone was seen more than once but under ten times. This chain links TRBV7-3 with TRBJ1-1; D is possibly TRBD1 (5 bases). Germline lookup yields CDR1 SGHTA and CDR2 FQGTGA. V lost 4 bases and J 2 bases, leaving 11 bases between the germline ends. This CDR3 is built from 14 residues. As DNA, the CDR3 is TGTGCCAGCAGCTCCCGCGGGGGAAACACTGAAGCTTTCTTT. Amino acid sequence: CASSSRGGNTEAFF.

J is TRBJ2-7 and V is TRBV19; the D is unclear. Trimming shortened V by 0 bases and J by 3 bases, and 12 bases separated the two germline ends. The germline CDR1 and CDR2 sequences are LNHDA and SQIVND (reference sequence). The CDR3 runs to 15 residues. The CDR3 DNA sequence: TGTGCCAGTAGTATAGATCTCGGCGGATTCTACGAGCAGTACTTC. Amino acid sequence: CASSIDLGGFYEQYF.

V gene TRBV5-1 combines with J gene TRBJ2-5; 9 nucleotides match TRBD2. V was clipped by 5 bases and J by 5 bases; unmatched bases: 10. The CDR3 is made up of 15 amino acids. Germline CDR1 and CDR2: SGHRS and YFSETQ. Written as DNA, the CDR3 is TGCGCCAGCAGGCTGGTAGCGGGAGAGGGGGAGACCCAGTACTTC. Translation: CASRLVAGEGETQYF.

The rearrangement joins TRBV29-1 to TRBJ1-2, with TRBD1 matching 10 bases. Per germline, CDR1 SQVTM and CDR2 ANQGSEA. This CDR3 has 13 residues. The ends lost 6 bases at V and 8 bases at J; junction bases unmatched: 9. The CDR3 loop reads CSVGDRGFGGYTF. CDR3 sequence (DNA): TGCAGCGTGGGGGACAGGGGCTTCGGCGGCTACACCTTC.

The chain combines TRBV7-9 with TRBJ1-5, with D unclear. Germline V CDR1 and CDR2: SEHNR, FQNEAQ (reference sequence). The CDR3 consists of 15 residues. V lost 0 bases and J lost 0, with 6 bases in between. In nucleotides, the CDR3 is TGTGCCAGCAGCTTAGCACAGAATAGCAATCAGCCCCAGCATTTT. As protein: CASSLAQNSNQPQHF.

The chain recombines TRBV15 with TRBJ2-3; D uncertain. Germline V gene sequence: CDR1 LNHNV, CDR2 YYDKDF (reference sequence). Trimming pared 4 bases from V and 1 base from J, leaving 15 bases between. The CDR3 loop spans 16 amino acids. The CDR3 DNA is TGTGCCACCAGCACAGAAGGAGACTTGGGCACAGATACGCAGTATTTT. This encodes CATSTEGDLGTDTQYF. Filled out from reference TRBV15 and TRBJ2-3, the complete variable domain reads DAMVIQNPRYQVTQFGKPVTLSCSQTLNHNVMYWYQQKSSQAPKLLFHYYDKDFNNEADTPDNFQSRRPNTSFCFLDIRSPGLGDTAMYLCATSTEGDLGTDTQYFGPGTRLTVL.

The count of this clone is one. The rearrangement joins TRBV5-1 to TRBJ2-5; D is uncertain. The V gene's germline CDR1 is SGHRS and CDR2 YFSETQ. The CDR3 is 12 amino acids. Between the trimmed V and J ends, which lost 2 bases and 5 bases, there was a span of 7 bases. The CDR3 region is CASSFTGETQYF. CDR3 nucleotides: TGCGCCAGCAGCTTCACCGGGGAGACCCAGTACTTC. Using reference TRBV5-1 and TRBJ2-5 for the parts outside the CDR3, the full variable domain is KAGVTQTPRYLIKTRGQQVTLSCSPISGHRSVSWYQQTPGQGLQFLFEYFSETQRNKGNFPGRFSGRQFSNSRSEMNVSTLELGDSALYLCASSFTGETQYFGPGTRLLVL.

DNA for the CDR3: TGTGCCAGCAGCTTACTAACGCCCTACGAGCAGTACTTC. Translation gives CASSLLTPYEQYF. The genes are TRBV7-9 and TRBJ2-7, with D unclear. Trimming pared 2 bases from V and 2 bases from J, leaving 7 bases between. The CDR3 length is 13 residues. CDR1 and CDR2 (germline): SEHNR, FQNEAQ (reference sequence).

In DNA form, the CDR3 reads TGTGCCAGCAGCCTCCTAGTTTCTGGGGCCAACGTCCTGACTTTC. Translating gives CASSLLVSGANVLTF. V and J are TRBV5-5 and TRBJ2-6; D not resolved. Germline CDR1 reads SGHKS; CDR2 reads YYEKEE (reference sequence). The ends were cut back, 4 bases at V and 1 base at J, with 9 bases in the middle. The CDR3 spans 15 residues. Full variable domain (rest looked up from reference TRBV5-5 and TRBJ2-6): DAGVTQSPTHLIKTRGQQVTLRCSPISGHKSVSWYQQVLGQGPQFIFQYYEKEERGRGNFPDRFSARQFPNYSSELNVNALLLGDSALYLCASSLLVSGANVLTFGAGSRLTVL.

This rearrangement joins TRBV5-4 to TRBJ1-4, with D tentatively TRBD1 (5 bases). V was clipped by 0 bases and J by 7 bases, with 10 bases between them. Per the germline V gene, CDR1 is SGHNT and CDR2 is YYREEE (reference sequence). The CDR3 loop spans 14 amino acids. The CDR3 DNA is TGTGCCAGCAGCTTGGGGCAGGGTACTGAAAAACTGTTTTTT. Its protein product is CASSLGQGTEKLFF.

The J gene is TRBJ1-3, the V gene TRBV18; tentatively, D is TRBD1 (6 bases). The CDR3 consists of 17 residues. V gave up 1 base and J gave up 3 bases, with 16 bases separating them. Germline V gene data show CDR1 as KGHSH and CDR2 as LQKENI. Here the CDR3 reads CASSPLGGFALGNTIYF. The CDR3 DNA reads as TGTGCCAGCTCACCACTAGGGGGATTCGCTCTTGGAAACACCATATATTTT.

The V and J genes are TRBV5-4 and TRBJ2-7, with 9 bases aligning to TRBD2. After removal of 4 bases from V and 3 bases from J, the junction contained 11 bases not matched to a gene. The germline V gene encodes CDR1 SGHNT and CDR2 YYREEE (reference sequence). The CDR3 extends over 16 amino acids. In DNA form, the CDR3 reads TGTGCCAGCAGCCAAACTAGCGGGCTGTATTACTACGAGCAGTACTTC. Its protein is CASSQTSGLYYYEQYF.

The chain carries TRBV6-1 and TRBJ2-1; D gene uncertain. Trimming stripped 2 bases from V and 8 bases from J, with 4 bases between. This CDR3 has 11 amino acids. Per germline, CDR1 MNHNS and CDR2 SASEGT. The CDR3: CASSERYEQFF. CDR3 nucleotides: TGTGCCAGCAGTGAACGGTATGAGCAGTTCTTC.

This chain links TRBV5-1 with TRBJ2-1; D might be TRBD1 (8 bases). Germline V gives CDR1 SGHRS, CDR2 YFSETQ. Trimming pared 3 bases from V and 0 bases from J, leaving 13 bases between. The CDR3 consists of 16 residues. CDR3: CASSSQGGSSYNEQFF. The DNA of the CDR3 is TGCGCCAGCAGCTCACAGGGGGGGAGCTCCTACAATGAGCAGTTCTTC.

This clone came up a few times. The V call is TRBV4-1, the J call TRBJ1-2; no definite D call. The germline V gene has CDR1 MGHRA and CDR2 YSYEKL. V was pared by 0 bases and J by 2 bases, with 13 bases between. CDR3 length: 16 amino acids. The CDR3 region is CASSQEVAFSNYGYTF. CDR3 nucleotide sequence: TGCGCCAGCAGCCAAGAGGTGGCCTTTTCGAACTATGGCTACACCTTC.

The CDR3, as DNA: TGCGCCAGCAGCTTAACGCCGGGCTACGAGCAGTACTTC. Translating it yields CASSLTPGYEQYF. The chain joins TRBV5-1 to TRBJ2-7; unclear D gene. Germline CDR1 and CDR2: SGHRS and YFSETQ. The CDR3 runs to 13 residues. Trimming stripped 2 bases from V and 3 bases from J, with 9 bases between.

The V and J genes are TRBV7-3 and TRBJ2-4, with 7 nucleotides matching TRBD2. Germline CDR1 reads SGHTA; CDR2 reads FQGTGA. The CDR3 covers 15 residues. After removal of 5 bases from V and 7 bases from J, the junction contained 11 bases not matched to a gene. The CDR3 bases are TGTGCCAGCAGCCCCCGGGCGGGAGTGGGTAACATTCAGTACTTC. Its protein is CASSPRAGVGNIQYF.

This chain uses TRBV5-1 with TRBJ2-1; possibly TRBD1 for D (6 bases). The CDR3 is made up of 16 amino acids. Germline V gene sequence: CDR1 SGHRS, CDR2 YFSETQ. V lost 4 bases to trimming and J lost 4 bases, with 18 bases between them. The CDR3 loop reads CASSLGGSSLYNEQFF. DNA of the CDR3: TGCGCCAGCAGCCTAGGGGGTTCCTCACTATACAATGAGCAGTTCTTC.

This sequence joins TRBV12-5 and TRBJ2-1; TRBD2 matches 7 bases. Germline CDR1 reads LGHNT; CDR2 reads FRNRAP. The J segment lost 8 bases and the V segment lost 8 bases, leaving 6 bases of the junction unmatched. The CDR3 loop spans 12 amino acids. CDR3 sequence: CASSREWDEQFF. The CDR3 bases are TGTGCTAGTTCGCGGGAGTGGGATGAGCAGTTCTTC.

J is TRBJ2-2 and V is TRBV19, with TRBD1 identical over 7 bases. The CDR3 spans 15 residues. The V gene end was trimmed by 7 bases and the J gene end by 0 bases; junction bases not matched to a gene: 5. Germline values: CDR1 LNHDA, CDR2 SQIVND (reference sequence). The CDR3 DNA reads TGTGCCAGTATCACCGGGACAGCGAACACCGGGGAGCTGTTTTTT. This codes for CASITGTANTGELFF.

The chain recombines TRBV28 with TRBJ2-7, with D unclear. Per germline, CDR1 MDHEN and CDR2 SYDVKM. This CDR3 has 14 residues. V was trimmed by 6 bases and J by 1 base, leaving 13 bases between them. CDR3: CASREHSPSYEQYF. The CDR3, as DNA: TGTGCCAGCAGGGAGCATTCCCCTTCCTACGAGCAGTACTTC.

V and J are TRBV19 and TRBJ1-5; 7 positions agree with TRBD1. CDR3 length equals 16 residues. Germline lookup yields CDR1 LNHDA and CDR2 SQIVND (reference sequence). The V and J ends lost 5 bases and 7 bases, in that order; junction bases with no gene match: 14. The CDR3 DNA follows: TGTGCCAGTAGTGGACGGCATGACAGGGAAAACCAGCCCCAGCATTTT. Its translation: CASSGRHDRENQPQHF.